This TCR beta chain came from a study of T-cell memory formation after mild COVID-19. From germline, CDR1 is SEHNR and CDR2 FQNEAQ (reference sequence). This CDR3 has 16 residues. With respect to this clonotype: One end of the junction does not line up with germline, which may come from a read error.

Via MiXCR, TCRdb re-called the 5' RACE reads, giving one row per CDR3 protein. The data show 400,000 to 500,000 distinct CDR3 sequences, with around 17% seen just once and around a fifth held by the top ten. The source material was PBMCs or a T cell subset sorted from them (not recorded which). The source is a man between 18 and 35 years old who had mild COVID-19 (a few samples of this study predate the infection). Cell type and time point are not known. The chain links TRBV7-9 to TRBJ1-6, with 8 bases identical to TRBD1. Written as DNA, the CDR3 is TGTGCCGGCAGCCCGCAGGGGGCCCTTTCAAATTCACCCCTCCACTTT. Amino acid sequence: CAGSPQGALSNSPLHF.